A single sample is the source of the 22 T cell receptor beta chains below, sequenced in a study of CD8+ T cells in alopecia areata. RNA extraction was followed by reverse transcription into cDNA, which acted as the sequencing template. Profiling relied on immunoSEQ multiplex PCR, and the TCRdb table lists in-frame clones only, not all of them. The sample lists roughly 220,000 clones; 35% to 40% were seen once. The treatment denotes: oral pan-JAK inhibitor, 5-10 mg twice daily. Sequenced material: CD4+ T cells sorted from blood, taken at week 34, from a patient treated with tofacitinib. Source of these receptors: a human donor with alopecia areata.

This clone appeared a few times. The V gene is TRBV11-2, the J gene TRBJ2-3; TRBD2 aligns across 8 bases. The germline gives CDR1 SGHAT, CDR2 FQNNGV. CDR3 size: 17 residues. V lost 0 bases, J lost 4 bases, and 9 bases stayed unmatched. CDR3 nucleotide sequence: TGTGCCAGCAGCTTAGACTTCCCCGGGAGGGTCGCAGATACGCAGTATTTT. It yields the protein CASSLDFPGRVADTQYF.

In its sample, this clone was seen once. J is TRBJ2-3 and V is TRBV5-1; D is undetermined. Per germline, CDR1 SGHRS and CDR2 YFSETQ. V was cut by 4 bases and J by 7 bases, with 10 bases left in between. The CDR3 is 12 amino acids. CDR3 in DNA: TGCGCCAGCAGCCCGCCATCCAATACGCAGTATTTT. Translating gives CASSPPSNTQYF.

The gene calls are TRBV4-1 and TRBJ1-5, with a possible D match to TRBD1 (6 bases). Germline lookup yields CDR1 MGHRA and CDR2 YSYEKL. Trimming stripped 3 bases from V and 14 bases from J, with 17 bases between. The CDR3 totals 13 residues. The CDR3 loop is CASSQGLTGPEHF. DNA of the CDR3: TGCGCCAGCAGCCAGGGATTGACAGGCCCGGAGCATTTT.

The chain has TRBV29-1 and TRBJ1-1, with D unresolved. In germline, CDR1 is SQVTM, CDR2 ANQGSEA. The CDR3 totals 12 residues. V was trimmed by 4 bases and J by 3 bases, leaving 9 bases between them. The CDR3 sequence is CSVVSGYTEAFF. The CDR3 DNA reads TGCAGCGTTGTATCAGGATACACTGAAGCTTTCTTT.

The chain employs TRBV5-1 and TRBJ2-5; a possible D gene is TRBD1 (6 bases). The CDR3 loop spans 16 amino acids. Looked up from germline, CDR1 is SGHRS and CDR2 is YFSETQ. Trimming removed 4 bases at V and 4 bases at J, with 20 bases between. The CDR3: CASSPKPDSFSETQYF. CDR3 bases: TGCGCCAGCAGCCCAAAGCCGGACAGTTTTTCAGAGACCCAGTACTTC.

The V and J genes are TRBV2 and TRBJ2-2; D is ambiguous. Germline assignment: CDR1 SNHLY and CDR2 FYNNEI. The CDR3 is 11 amino acids. The germline V and J ends were trimmed by 5 bases and 2 bases, with 0 bases remaining between them. The CDR3 nucleotides read TGTGCCAGCAGTAACACCGGGGAGCTGTTTTTT. This translates into CASSNTGELFF.

V usage is TRBV19 and J usage is TRBJ1-1, with D uncertain. V was shortened by 5 bases and J by 5 bases, with 12 bases between the two germline ends. The length of the CDR3 is 13 residues. The V gene's germline CDR1 is LNHDA and CDR2 SQIVND (reference sequence). The CDR3 here is CASSPGVETEAFF. CDR3 bases: TGTGCCAGTAGTCCCGGGGTAGAAACTGAAGCTTTCTTT.

This clone was detected a few times. The chain uses TRBV5-1 and TRBJ2-7, with 10 bases fitting TRBD1. The CDR3 extends over 15 amino acids. Germline V gene lookup returns CDR1 SGHRS and CDR2 YFSETQ. Unmatched junction bases numbered 7, after V lost 2 bases and J lost 5 bases. Here the CDR3 DNA reads TGCGCCAGCAGCTTATTCGGACAGGGGGAGAACGAGCAGTACTTC. Protein: CASSLFGQGENEQYF.

This clone came up a few times. The chain has TRBV6-5 and TRBJ2-5; 10 bases fit TRBD1. The CDR3 is 13 residues long. J was trimmed by 5 bases and V by 8 bases; bases with no gene match: 5. Germline CDR1 is MNHEY and CDR2 is SVGAGI. In nucleotides, the CDR3 is TGTGCCAGCGGCGGGACAGGGGCGGAGACCCAGTACTTC. Its translation: CASGGTGAETQYF.

With regard to this clone: The same CDR3 is also encoded by other DNA sequences in this sample. The rearrangement links TRBV29-1 to TRBJ1-1; D ambiguous. CDR1 is SQVTM and CDR2 is ANQGSEA in the germline V gene. The CDR3 contains 13 residues. Trimming pared 4 bases from V and 1 base from J, leaving 10 bases between. The CDR3 DNA is TGCAGCGTTGCTGGGAGGGCGAACACTGAAGCTTTCTTT. Its protein product is CSVAGRANTEAFF.

This clone was counted only a few times. V and J are TRBV10-2 and TRBJ2-5; 7 bases match TRBD2. This CDR3 has 15 residues. From germline, CDR1 is WSHSY and CDR2 SAAADI. The J segment lost 5 bases and the V segment lost 3 bases, leaving 9 bases of the junction unmatched. DNA of the CDR3: TGCGCCAGCAGTGATGATCGGACTAGATCCGAGACCCAGTACTTC. Its protein is CASSDDRTRSETQYF.

The chain couples TRBV20-1 to TRBJ1-2; D remains ambiguous. The CDR3 runs 11 residues. From germline, CDR1 is DFQATT and CDR2 SNEGSKA (reference sequence). V lost 6 bases and J lost 5, with 10 bases in between. The CDR3 DNA reads TGCAGTGCGAGATGGAGATATGGCTACACCTTC. It encodes CSARWRYGYTF.

This clone has a handful of counts. The chain couples TRBV7-9 to TRBJ2-4; 8 bases line up with TRBD1. Unmatched junction bases numbered 8, after V lost 5 bases and J lost 14 bases. This CDR3 spans 12 amino acids. Germline CDR1 reads SEHNR; CDR2 reads FQNEAQ (reference sequence). CDR3 coding DNA: TGTGCCAGCAGCACTCGGACAGGGCGAGAGTACTTC. As protein: CASSTRTGREYF.

The chain joins TRBV18 to TRBJ1-1; D might be TRBD1 (6 bases). CDR1 is KGHSH, CDR2 LQKENI, per germline. V was cut by 8 bases and J by 0 bases, with 13 bases left in between. This CDR3 contains 14 residues. This chain's CDR3 is CASAVPGVNTEAFF. In DNA, the CDR3 is TGTGCCAGCGCAGTACCAGGGGTGAACACTGAAGCTTTCTTT. The whole variable domain, remainder taken from reference TRBV18 and TRBJ1-1, is NAGVMQNPRHLVRRRGQEARLRCSPMKGHSHVYWYRQLPEEGLKFMVYLQKENIIDESGMPKERFSAEFPKEGPSILRIQQVVRGDSAAYFCASAVPGVNTEAFFGQGTRLTVV.

The chain recombines TRBV2 with TRBJ2-7; a possible D gene is TRBD1 (6 bases). V was cut by 5 bases and J by 0 bases, with 14 bases left in between. The CDR3 contains 15 residues. In germline, CDR1 is SNHLY, CDR2 FYNNEI. The CDR3 loop is CASSKEGVHSYEQYF. The CDR3 nucleotides read TGTGCCAGCAGTAAAGAGGGGGTCCACTCCTACGAGCAGTACTTC.

This clone was seen once. V is TRBV7-2 and J is TRBJ2-6; no reliable D call. The CDR3 loop spans 16 amino acids. Trimming removed 1 base at V and 2 bases at J, with 9 bases between. Germline CDR1 SGHTA, CDR2 FQGNSA. CDR3 nucleotides: TGTGCCAGCAGCTTAGGTTTGCATGCTGGGGCCAACGTCCTGACTTTC. Its translation: CASSLGLHAGANVLTF.

This chain joins TRBV4-1 and TRBJ1-5, with unresolved D. The CDR3 covers 14 residues. Germline V lookup: CDR1 MGHRA, CDR2 YSYEKL. Trimming pared 3 bases from V and 9 bases from J, leaving 15 bases between. CDR3 region: CASSQSQRSGPQHF. The CDR3 DNA follows: TGCGCCAGCAGCCAGTCACAGCGCTCAGGGCCCCAGCATTTT.

The chain recombines TRBV7-2 with TRBJ1-1, with 7 positions matching TRBD1. The CDR3 is 15 residues long. The V and J ends lost 5 bases and 4 bases, in that order; junction bases with no gene match: 10. CDR1 and CDR2 (germline): SGHTA, FQGNSA. The CDR3 protein is CASSPRTGIVTEAFF. The CDR3 coding sequence is TGTGCCAGCAGCCCGCGGACAGGTATCGTCACTGAAGCTTTCTTT.

This clone appeared a few times. The V gene is TRBV14, the J gene TRBJ2-7, with D possibly called TRBD1 or TRBD2 (6 bases each). CDR3 size: 18 residues. Trimming took off 0 bases at V and 0 bases at J, with 18 bases between the two ends. CDR1 is SGHDN, CDR2 FVKESK, per germline. CDR3 sequence reads: CASSQDRGGTSSSYEQYF. CDR3 nucleotide sequence: TGTGCCAGCAGCCAAGATAGGGGCGGGACATCGAGCTCCTACGAGCAGTACTTC.

The V call is TRBV6-5, the J call TRBJ2-5; D perhaps matches TRBD1 (7 bases). Between the trimmed V and J ends, which lost 6 bases and 3 bases, there was a span of 14 bases. The length of the CDR3 is 14 residues. Germline values: CDR1 MNHEY, CDR2 SVGAGI. The CDR3 sequence: CASRRGQRKETQYF. In DNA, the CDR3 is TGTGCCAGCAGGCGGGGACAGAGGAAAGAGACCCAGTACTTC.

This clone was counted only a few times. No conserved phenylalanine or tryptophan is present at the end of the CDR3, so a read error is the likely explanation. The V gene is TRBV30, the J gene TRBJ1-1; TRBD1 aligns across 7 bases. This CDR3 is built from 11 residues. Germline values: CDR1 GTSNPN, CDR2 SVGIG (reference sequence). V trimming: 5 bases; J trimming: 5 bases; junction bases outside the gene matches: 2. The CDR3 here is CAWAGGTEAFL. CDR3 sequence (DNA): TGTGCCTGGGCAGGGGGTACTGAAGCTTTCCTT.

This sequence joins TRBV4-2 and TRBJ1-1; TRBD1 might be the D (5 bases). The CDR3 totals 14 residues. Trimming stripped 1 base from V and 1 base from J, with 7 bases between. Germline V gene data show CDR1 as LGHNA and CDR2 as YNFKEQ. The CDR3 DNA reads TGTGCCAGCAGCCAAGCGGGGCAGAACACTGAAGCTTTCTTT. Its translation: CASSQAGQNTEAFF.